Below, 25 T cell receptor beta chains from the same sample are listed, as sequenced in a study of control samples from healthy donors and cancer patients. The protocol was immunoSEQ multiplex PCR, while the TCRdb copy is restricted to in-frame clones and leaves out a portion. This sample yields 150,000 or so clones, of which roughly 92% are seen a single time; around 2.5% belongs to the top ten. Sequenced input: blood. The receptor source for this set is a man in his fifties in good health.

J is TRBJ1-2 and V is TRBV5-6; D uncertain. CDR1 is SGHDT and CDR2 is YYEEEE in the germline V gene. This CDR3 comprises 12 residues. V was cut by 2 bases and J by 7 bases, with 9 bases left in between. Written as DNA, the CDR3 is TGTGCCAGCAGCTTACCCCTGGTTGGCTACACCTTC. Protein product: CASSLPLVGYTF.

The chain uses TRBV6-5 and TRBJ1-5; no reliable D call. Germline loops: CDR1 MNHEY, CDR2 SVGAGI. The CDR3 runs to 14 residues. Trimming took off 6 bases at V and 0 bases at J, with 9 bases between the two ends. The CDR3 DNA reads as TGTGCCAGCAGGGGTATAGATAGCAATCAGCCCCAGCATTTT. Its translation is CASRGIDSNQPQHF.

This chain uses TRBV12-3 or TRBV12-4 with TRBJ2-2, with D maybe TRBD1 (6 bases). CDR3 length: 13 residues. Trimming stripped 6 bases from V and 9 bases from J, with 14 bases between. The CDR3 is CASSPIRGRELFF. CDR3 nucleotide sequence: TGTGCCAGCAGCCCAATCAGGGGCCGGGAGCTGTTTTTT.

The chain couples TRBV6-1 to TRBJ2-7; D is possibly TRBD2 (6 bases). This CDR3 is 15 amino acids long. Trimming stripped 2 bases from V and 3 bases from J, with 14 bases between. CDR1 and CDR2 from the germline V gene are MNHNS and SASEGT. The CDR3 region is CASSERPGGIYEQYF. The DNA for the CDR3 is TGTGCCAGCAGTGAAAGGCCCGGGGGAATCTACGAGCAGTACTTC.

CDR3 in amino acids: CASSLTVGEQYF. The CDR3 DNA sequence: TGCGCCAGCAGCTTGACGGTTGGCGAGCAGTACTTC. The chain employs TRBV5-1 and TRBJ2-7, with D unclear. CDR3 length: 12 residues. Trimming stripped 1 base from V and 6 bases from J, with 8 bases between. Per the germline V gene, CDR1 is SGHRS and CDR2 is YFSETQ. Using reference TRBV5-1 and TRBJ2-7 for the parts outside the CDR3, the full variable domain is KAGVTQTPRYLIKTRGQQVTLSCSPISGHRSVSWYQQTPGQGLQFLFEYFSETQRNKGNFPGRFSGRQFSNSRSEMNVSTLELGDSALYLCASSLTVGEQYFGPGTRLTVT.

As DNA, the CDR3 is TGCAGCGCATTAGCGGGAGGGCCTGAGCAGTTCTTC. Its translation: CSALAGGPEQFF. The gene calls are TRBV29-1 and TRBJ2-1; 11 bases are shared with TRBD2. Germline V CDR1 and CDR2: SQVTM, ANQGSEA. The CDR3 is made up of 12 amino acids. J was trimmed by 9 bases and V by 7 bases; bases with no gene match: 5.

This chain uses TRBV9 with TRBJ1-3, with TRBD1 identical over 8 bases. V shed 3 bases, J shed 0 bases, and the junction held 5 bases outside the gene matches. The germline V gene has CDR1 SGDLS and CDR2 YYNGEE. There are 16 residues in the CDR3. The DNA of the CDR3 is TGTGCCAGCAGCGATACAGGGGGTCACTCTGGAAACACCATATATTTT. It is translated as CASSDTGGHSGNTIYF.

CDR3 coding DNA: TGTGCCAGCAGCCCCCGTAAGGGGACTCAAAACACCGGGGAGCTGTTTTTT. This encodes CASSPRKGTQNTGELFF. This sequence joins TRBV3-1 (or the pseudogene TRBV3-2) and TRBJ2-2; possible D gene TRBD2, 6 bases. The CDR3 is made up of 17 amino acids. V was shortened by 4 bases and J by 2 bases, with 17 bases between the two germline ends. CDR1 LGHDT and CDR2 YNNKEL come from the germline V gene (reference sequence).

The chain joins TRBV3-1 (or the pseudogene TRBV3-2) to TRBJ2-1; 8 nucleotides agree with TRBD1. This CDR3 spans 15 amino acids. CDR1 and CDR2 (germline): LGHDT, YNNKEL (reference sequence). Trimming at V came to 1 base and at J to 2 bases, leaving 1 base not matched to a gene. The CDR3 spells CASSQGTGPYNEQFF. The CDR3 coding sequence is TGTGCCAGCAGCCAAGGGACAGGGCCCTACAATGAGCAGTTCTTC.

This rearrangement joins TRBV5-1 to TRBJ2-5; D not certain. Germline values: CDR1 SGHRS, CDR2 YFSETQ. The V end lost 0 bases, the J end lost 5 bases, and 5 bases lay between the germline ends. The length of the CDR3 is 12 residues. The CDR3 region is CASSLVLETQYF. For the CDR3, the DNA is TGCGCCAGCAGCTTGGTTTTGGAGACCCAGTACTTC. Supplemented by reference TRBV5-1 and TRBJ2-5, the full variable domain reads KAGVTQTPRYLIKTRGQQVTLSCSPISGHRSVSWYQQTPGQGLQFLFEYFSETQRNKGNFPGRFSGRQFSNSRSEMNVSTLELGDSALYLCASSLVLETQYFGPGTRLLVL.

The gene calls are TRBV5-6 and TRBJ1-2, with TRBD1 as a possible D gene (5 bases). Trimming cost V 3 bases and J 3 bases, with 9 bases left between them. CDR1 is SGHDT, CDR2 YYEEEE, per germline. This CDR3 is built from 13 residues. The CDR3 reads CASSSQAHYGYTF. CDR3 bases: TGTGCCAGCAGCTCACAGGCACACTATGGCTACACCTTC.

The gene calls are TRBV5-1 and TRBJ2-3; D gene unclear. The CDR3 runs to 13 residues. The V and J ends lost 2 bases and 2 bases respectively, with 6 bases between them. From germline, CDR1 is SGHRS and CDR2 YFSETQ. CDR3 DNA sequence: TGCGCCAGCAGCTTAGGAAACACAGATACGCAGTATTTT. This codes for CASSLGNTDTQYF.

The gene calls are TRBV7-9 and TRBJ2-6; TRBD1 or TRBD2 may be the D gene (5 bases each). The CDR3 is 17 residues long. Germline CDR1 is SEHNR and CDR2 is FQNEAQ (reference sequence). The germline V and J ends were trimmed by 4 bases and 0 bases, with 13 bases remaining between them. The chain's CDR3 is CASSSMGRSSGANVLTF. The CDR3 nucleotides are TGTGCCAGCAGCTCGATGGGACGGAGCTCTGGGGCCAACGTCCTGACTTTC.

A single count supports this clone. V is TRBV19 and J is TRBJ1-5; tentatively, D is TRBD1 (6 bases). V lost 8 bases and J lost 6, with 17 bases in between. The CDR3 is 14 amino acids. CDR1 LNHDA and CDR2 SQIVND come from the germline V gene (reference sequence). The CDR3 loop reads CASCSAGGGQPQHF. The CDR3 coding sequence is TGTGCCAGTTGTTCGGCGGGGGGCGGTCAGCCCCAGCATTTT.

The table lists this clone with a few counts. The chain has TRBV28 and TRBJ2-7, with a tentative D call TRBD1 (5 bases). The CDR3 is 13 amino acids. V lost 2 bases and J 2 bases, leaving 7 bases between the germline ends. Looked up from germline, CDR1 is MDHEN and CDR2 is SYDVKM. Here the CDR3 reads CASSLRQTYEQYF. The DNA of the CDR3 is TGTGCCAGCAGTTTACGACAGACCTACGAGCAGTACTTC.

This clone was found once. This chain connects TRBV6-5 to TRBJ2-2, with D possibly TRBD2 on 6 matching bases. This CDR3 comprises 16 residues. CDR1 MNHEY and CDR2 SVGAGI come from the germline V gene. The V end lost 0 bases, the J end lost 4 bases, and 12 bases lay between the germline ends. CDR3 nucleotide sequence: TGTGCCAGCAGTTACTCAGGAGGGGCCGGCACCGGGGAGCTGTTTTTT. Translating it yields CASSYSGGAGTGELFF.

The rearrangement links TRBV11-3 to TRBJ1-2; tentative D call: TRBD1 (6 bases). The CDR3 length is 13 residues. V gave up 3 bases and J gave up 5 bases, with 10 bases separating them. The germline gives CDR1 SGHNT, CDR2 YENEEA. CDR3 nucleotide sequence: TGTGCCAGCAGCTTTGGTCAGGGGTATGGCTACACCTTC. This sequence encodes CASSFGQGYGYTF.

The chain combines TRBV5-4 with TRBJ2-3; 12 nucleotides agree with TRBD2. The CDR3 has 16 amino acids. Trimming removed 4 bases from V and 5 bases from J; junction bases left unmatched: 8. Germline loops: CDR1 SGHNT, CDR2 YYREEE (reference sequence). The DNA for the CDR3 is TGTGCCAGCAGCCAAAGGACTAGCGGGATTCTAGATACGCAGTATTTT. Translated, it gives CASSQRTSGILDTQYF.

The J gene is TRBJ1-5, the V gene TRBV19; 7 bases map to TRBD1. Trimming took 4 bases from V and 4 from J; bases not matched to a gene: 7. The germline gives CDR1 LNHDA, CDR2 SQIVND (reference sequence). The CDR3 runs to 15 residues. CDR3 bases: TGTGCCAGTAGTACGTCCGGGACAGCAAATCAGCCCCAGCATTTT. This sequence encodes CASSTSGTANQPQHF. Filled out from reference TRBV19 and TRBJ1-5, the complete variable domain reads DGGITQSPKYLFRKEGQNVTLSCEQNLNHDAMYWYRQDPGQGLRLIYYSQIVNDFQKGDIAEGYSVSREKKESFPLTVTSAQKNPTAFYLCASSTSGTANQPQHFGDGTRLSIL.

This chain joins TRBV6-1 and TRBJ2-5; a weak D match, TRBD2 (7 bases). The CDR3 loop spans 15 amino acids. Trimming stripped 2 bases from V and 5 bases from J, with 15 bases between. Germline V lookup: CDR1 MNHNS, CDR2 SASEGT. CDR3 loop: CASSELGGGYETQYF. CDR3 in DNA: TGTGCCAGCAGTGAATTAGGGGGAGGGTATGAGACCCAGTACTTC.

V is TRBV4-1 and J is TRBJ1-1; D is possibly TRBD1 (6 bases). The CDR3 has 15 residues. Germline values: CDR1 MGHRA, CDR2 YSYEKL. Deletions cut 6 bases from V and 1 base from J, with 15 bases between. CDR3: CASSPIGTPNTEAFF. CDR3 bases: TGCGCCAGCAGTCCGATAGGGACACCGAACACTGAAGCTTTCTTT.

The rearrangement links TRBV10-3 to TRBJ2-1, with 11 bases matching TRBD2. The CDR3 covers 15 residues. Germline V gene data show CDR1 as ENHRY and CDR2 as SYGVKD. V gave up 3 bases and J gave up 4 bases; unmatched junction bases: 2. CDR3 nucleotides: TGTGCCATCAGTGACCCTAGCGGGAGGTACAATGAGCAGTTCTTC. Translated: CAISDPSGRYNEQFF.

This clone was detected only a few times. The chain is built from TRBV15 and TRBJ1-5; the D gene is possibly TRBD1 (5 bases). The CDR3 has 18 residues. Germline assignment: CDR1 LNHNV and CDR2 YYDKDF (reference sequence). The germline V and J ends were trimmed by 5 bases and 3 bases, with 23 bases remaining between them. The CDR3 nucleotides read TGTGCCACCAGCGGGGAAAATTACAGGAGCGGGTACAATCAGCCCCAGCATTTT. This codes for CATSGENYRSGYNQPQHF.

This chain connects TRBV5-1 to TRBJ2-1; 9 bases map to TRBD2. The V and J ends lost 2 bases and 8 bases, in that order; junction bases with no gene match: 5. Germline loops: CDR1 SGHRS, CDR2 YFSETQ. The CDR3 is 14 residues long. In DNA, the CDR3 is TGCGCCAGCAGCTTACCCTTAGCGGGAGATGAGCAGTTCTTC. Translated: CASSLPLAGDEQFF.

V is TRBV6-5 and J is TRBJ1-6; no firm D call. Trimming removed 4 bases at V and 11 bases at J, with 15 bases between. The CDR3 length is 14 residues. Per the germline V gene, CDR1 is MNHEY and CDR2 is SVGAGI. The CDR3 loop is CASSLGGPWTPLHF. In nucleotides, the CDR3 is TGTGCCAGCAGTTTGGGCGGGCCTTGGACACCCCTCCACTTT.